This T cell receptor (beta chain) comes out of a study of blood T cell repertoires in COVID-19. Donors of Cohort 3 who recovered were those that had two negative PCRs, clearance, or symptom resolution. Authors' methods: Reference gene primer amplification gave estimated nucleated cell counts. TCRdb's copy holds only in-frame clones and misses some; the assay was immunoSEQ multiplex PCR. V, J and clone size are taken as reported in that table, and D and trimming were inferred from the DNA itself. The sample shows hundreds of thousands of clones, 75% to 90% of them seen only once. The sample consisted of PBMCs or T cells enriched from blood (not recorded which). The sequence was collected from a woman aged 18-29 years who had recovered from COVID-19.

The CDR3 coding sequence is TGTGCCAGCGGACAGGGTGGTGAAAAACTGTTTTTT. It is translated as CASGQGGEKLFF. The rearrangement joins TRBV9 to TRBJ1-4, with 8 bases aligning to TRBD1. V lost 7 bases to trimming and J lost 7 bases; unmatched junction nucleotides: 3. Germline assignment: CDR1 SGDLS and CDR2 YYNGEE. The CDR3 covers 12 residues.